These 24 T cell receptor beta chains came from one sample sequenced in a study of PD-1 blockade in classical Hodgkin lymphoma. Every patient relapsed after autologous stem cell transplantation, and brentuximab vedotin exposure varied. TCRdb's table, derived via immunoSEQ multiplex PCR, lists solely in-frame clones and lacks some. The sample carries 4,000 to 5,000 clones, about 71% recorded once. Here the sequenced sample was peripheral blood mononuclear cells (PBMCs), taken at baseline. These receptor sequences come from a human donor with classical Hodgkin lymphoma.

This clone occurred a few times. The chain recombines TRBV15 with TRBJ2-7; TRBD1 matches at 7 bases. CDR1 and CDR2 from the germline V gene are LNHNV and YYDKDF (reference sequence). V lost 1 base, J lost 6 bases, and 9 bases stayed unmatched. The CDR3 has 15 amino acids. DNA for the CDR3: TGTGCCACCAGCAGAGCGACAGGGAAGACGGTCGAGCAGTACTTC. Translating it yields CATSRATGKTVEQYF.

There are a few counts of this clone. The CDR3 here is CASSLVQGYGYTF. As DNA, the CDR3 is TGCGCCAGCAGCTTGGTACAGGGCTATGGCTACACCTTC. V gene TRBV5-1 combines with J gene TRBJ1-2; tentatively, D is TRBD1 (6 bases). The CDR3 is 13 residues long. From germline, CDR1 is SGHRS and CDR2 YFSETQ. V gave up 0 bases and J gave up 4 bases, with 7 bases separating them.

V and J are TRBV13 and TRBJ2-5; tentative D call: TRBD1 (5 bases). Germline values: CDR1 PRHDT, CDR2 FYEKMQ (reference sequence). V lost 2 bases and J 2 bases, leaving 15 bases between the germline ends. This CDR3 has 16 residues. The CDR3 nucleotides read TGTGCCAGCAGCTTAAGCGTACGAAGGGGACAAGAGACCCAGTACTTC. As protein: CASSLSVRRGQETQYF.

V usage is TRBV19 and J usage is TRBJ2-1; 7 bases fit TRBD2. Losses at the gene ends were 8 bases for V and 0 bases for J; bases not matched to a gene: 16. This CDR3 comprises 18 residues. Germline assignment: CDR1 LNHDA and CDR2 SQIVND (reference sequence). The CDR3 coding sequence is TGTGCCAGTCGGGGTCGTAGCGGGTTGGGCAGCTCCTACAATGAGCAGTTCTTC. Protein: CASRGRSGLGSSYNEQFF.

This rearrangement joins TRBV9 to TRBJ1-2; TRBD1 might be the D (6 bases). Germline V gene sequence: CDR1 SGDLS, CDR2 YYNGEE. This CDR3 has 15 residues. With 0 bases removed from V and 4 bases from J, the gap between germline ends came to 13 bases. The DNA of the CDR3 is TGTGCCAGCAGCGTAGGGACGGCGGGGGCCTATGGCTACACCTTC. Its translation is CASSVGTAGAYGYTF.

This clone has a single count. The gene calls are TRBV9 and TRBJ2-2; no clear D. Trimming took off 0 bases at V and 6 bases at J, with 12 bases between the two ends. The CDR3 loop spans 15 amino acids. CDR1 is SGDLS and CDR2 is YYNGEE in the germline V gene. CDR3 residues: CASSVVGEGPGELFF. In nucleotides, the CDR3 is TGTGCCAGCAGCGTAGTCGGAGAAGGCCCCGGGGAGCTGTTTTTT.

The chain has TRBV7-2 and TRBJ2-5; D ambiguous. Per the germline V gene, CDR1 is SGHTA and CDR2 is FQGNSA. V lost 2 bases and J 0 bases, leaving 10 bases between the germline ends. CDR3 length: 15 residues. The CDR3 region is CASSLFGGNQETQYF. CDR3 in DNA: TGTGCCAGCAGCTTATTCGGTGGAAACCAAGAGACCCAGTACTTC.

By share, this clone ranks as medium-sized. This chain connects TRBV6-5 to TRBJ1-2; D may be TRBD1 (5 bases). This CDR3 has 13 residues. V lost 0 bases, J lost 12 bases, and 14 bases lay in between. Germline V gives CDR1 MNHEY, CDR2 SVGAGI. CDR3: CASSYSRGNGDTF. Written as DNA, the CDR3 is TGTGCCAGCAGTTACTCGAGGGGCAACGGAGACACCTTC.

The chain links TRBV27 to TRBJ2-3; D not certain. Germline V gene sequence: CDR1 MNHEY, CDR2 SMNVEV (reference sequence). The V gene lost 6 bases and the J gene lost 9 bases, with 16 bases spanning the gap. The CDR3 is 13 amino acids. The CDR3 coding sequence is TGTGCCAGCAGCCCCCCGACGCGTCAAACGCAGTATTTT. Residues: CASSPPTRQTQYF.

V and J are TRBV25-1 and TRBJ2-1; possibly TRBD2 for D (6 bases). The CDR3 has 12 amino acids. V lost 3 bases to trimming and J lost 8 bases, with 8 bases between them. Germline CDR1 is MGHDK and CDR2 is SYGVNS. This CDR3 reads CASSEGGHEQFF. CDR3 nucleotide sequence: TGTGCCAGCAGTGAGGGGGGTCATGAGCAGTTCTTC.

The chain combines TRBV7-2 with TRBJ1-6, with 7 nucleotides matching TRBD1. The CDR3 extends over 14 amino acids. J lost 6 bases, V lost 4 bases, and 3 bases had no gene match. Germline values: CDR1 SGHTA, CDR2 FQGNSA. The CDR3 spells CASSSQGRNSPLHF. In DNA, the CDR3 is TGTGCCAGCAGCTCACAGGGGCGTAATTCACCCCTCCACTTT.

The chain employs TRBV19 and TRBJ1-5; D unclear. Germline values: CDR1 LNHDA, CDR2 SQIVND (reference sequence). Trimming shortened V by 10 bases and J by 1 base, and 14 bases separated the two germline ends. This CDR3 contains 14 residues. CDR3 in DNA: TGTGCCACCTCAACGGGGAAGAGCAATCAGCCCCAGCATTTT. Translated: CATSTGKSNQPQHF. The entire variable domain, with the rest obtained from reference TRBV19 and TRBJ1-5, is as follows: DGGITQSPKYLFRKEGQNVTLSCEQNLNHDAMYWYRQDPGQGLRLIYYSQIVNDFQKGDIAEGYSVSREKKESFPLTVTSAQKNPTAFYLCATSTGKSNQPQHFGDGTRLSIL.

V and J are TRBV5-5 and TRBJ1-5, with a weak D call TRBD1 (5 bases). Germline-derived CDR1 and CDR2 are SGHKS and YYEKEE (reference sequence). The CDR3 is 14 amino acids. V lost 0 bases to trimming and J lost 7 bases, with 11 bases between them. The CDR3 DNA sequence: TGTGCCAGCAGCTTGGCCGCGGGGGGACAGCCCCAGCATTTT. It codes for CASSLAAGGQPQHF.

The rearrangement uses TRBV11-3 and TRBJ2-1; D possibly corresponds to TRBD2 (5 bases). CDR1 is SGHNT and CDR2 is YENEEA in the germline V gene. The CDR3 has 12 residues. V dropped 3 bases and J dropped 9 bases, with 9 bases sitting between them. The CDR3 region is CASSFAGGEQFF. DNA of the CDR3: TGTGCCAGCAGCTTCGCCGGAGGTGAGCAGTTCTTC. The entire variable domain, with the rest obtained from reference TRBV11-3 and TRBJ2-1, is as follows: EAGVVQSPRYKIIEKKQPVAFWCNPISGHNTLYWYLQNLGQGPELLIRYENEEAVDDSQLPKDRFSAERLKGVDSTLKIQPAELGDSAVYLCASSFAGGEQFFGPGTRLTVL.

This clone was counted a single time. The chain combines TRBV7-2 with TRBJ2-7, with 14 bases identical to TRBD2. The CDR3 is 15 residues long. The germline gives CDR1 SGHTA, CDR2 FQGNSA. V trimming: 5 bases; J trimming: 4 bases; junction bases outside the gene matches: 4. CDR3: CASSGTSGSRYEQYF. The DNA for the CDR3 is TGTGCCAGCAGCGGGACTAGCGGGAGTAGGTACGAGCAGTACTTC.

V gene TRBV5-6 combines with J gene TRBJ2-7; weak D call: TRBD2 (6 bases). V lost 4 bases to trimming and J lost 4 bases, with 18 bases between them. In germline, CDR1 is SGHDT, CDR2 YYEEEE. This CDR3 has 15 residues. CDR3: CASSPVGQGGYEQYF. CDR3 DNA sequence: TGTGCCAGCAGCCCGGTGGGGCAGGGAGGATACGAGCAGTACTTC.

This chain connects TRBV13 to TRBJ2-7; weak D call: TRBD2 (5 bases). The CDR3 contains 16 residues. V was cut by 0 bases and J by 3 bases, with 15 bases left in between. The germline V gene has CDR1 PRHDT and CDR2 FYEKMQ (reference sequence). The DNA for the CDR3 is TGTGCCAGCAGCTTAGGTTTGCGAGGGAGCGTCTACGAGCAGTACTTC. This encodes CASSLGLRGSVYEQYF.

The V call is TRBV14, the J call TRBJ2-1; 9 bases line up with TRBD2. After removal of 3 bases from V and 3 bases from J, the junction contained 9 bases not matched to a gene. CDR1 and CDR2 (germline): SGHDN, FVKESK. The CDR3 sequence is 17 residues long. CDR3 protein: CASSHLTSGALYNEQFF. The CDR3 DNA follows: TGTGCCAGCAGCCACCTGACTAGCGGAGCCCTCTACAATGAGCAGTTCTTC.

V gene TRBV28 combines with J gene TRBJ2-7; D is possibly TRBD1 (6 bases). V was trimmed by 10 bases and J by 0 bases, leaving 13 bases between them. This CDR3 comprises 13 residues. Germline V gene lookup returns CDR1 MDHEN and CDR2 SYDVKM. CDR3 DNA: TGTGCCACACGGGACATTAGCTCCTACGAGCAGTACTTC. Translating it yields CATRDISSYEQYF.

The genes are TRBV28 and TRBJ2-5, with 10 bases that match TRBD1. CDR3 length: 13 amino acids. From germline, CDR1 is MDHEN and CDR2 SYDVKM. V dropped 6 bases and J dropped 4; count of bases not matched to a gene: 2. The CDR3 region has the DNA TGTGCCAGCAGGACAGGGGGCAGAGAGACCCAGTACTTC. It specifies CASRTGGRETQYF.

This rearrangement joins TRBV13 to TRBJ2-7; 9 bases line up with TRBD1. The CDR3 has 14 amino acids. Germline V gene data show CDR1 as PRHDT and CDR2 as FYEKMQ (reference sequence). V shed 5 bases and J 2 bases; nucleotides not matched to a gene: 4. The CDR3 here is CASSPGQGTYEQYF. The CDR3 nucleotides read TGTGCCAGCAGCCCCGGACAGGGGACCTACGAGCAGTACTTC.

This clone was seen only a few times. V gene TRBV25-1 combines with J gene TRBJ2-7; TRBD1 matches at 7 bases. With 6 bases clipped from V and 3 bases from J, the junction kept 11 bases outside the gene matches. The CDR3 length is 15 residues. CDR1 is MGHDK and CDR2 is SYGVNS in the germline V gene. CDR3 sequence: CASSTEGGRGYEQYF. Written as DNA, the CDR3 is TGTGCCAGCAGCACCGAAGGGGGCAGAGGCTACGAGCAGTACTTC.

V gene TRBV7-6 combines with J gene TRBJ2-2, with D unresolved. CDR3 size: 15 residues. The V gene's germline CDR1 is SGHVS and CDR2 FNYEAQ. V gave up 5 bases and J gave up 1 base, with 11 bases separating them. The CDR3 loop reads CASSQWTGNTGELFF. For the CDR3, the DNA is TGTGCCAGCAGCCAATGGACGGGGAACACCGGGGAGCTGTTTTTT. Variable domain in full (rest from reference TRBV7-6 and TRBJ2-2): GAGVSQSPRYKVTKRGQDVALRCDPISGHVSLYWYRQALGQGPEFLTYFNYEAQQDKSGLPNDRFSAERPEGSISTLTIQRTEQRDSAMYRCASSQWTGNTGELFFGEGSRLTVL.

The rearrangement links TRBV28 to TRBJ2-6; D gene uncertain. CDR3 length: 14 residues. The V end lost 0 bases, the J end lost 2 bases, and 2 bases lay between the germline ends. Germline loops: CDR1 MDHEN, CDR2 SYDVKM. The CDR3 bases are TGTGCCAGCAGTTTATGGGCTGGGGCCAACGTCCTGACTTTC. It is translated as CASSLWAGANVLTF.